A single sample is the source of the 20 T cell receptor beta chains below, sequenced in a study of blood T cell repertoires in COVID-19. Using immunoSEQ multiplex PCR, the repertoire was profiled, and TCRdb retains in-frame clones only, with some absent. The sample yields about 60,000 clones, roughly 80% seen once. The sequencing sample was made of peripheral blood. These receptors were collected from a human donor in a cohort sampled during active COVID-19.

The J gene is TRBJ2-7, the V gene TRBV4-1, with D perhaps matching TRBD1 (6 bases). Germline CDR1 is MGHRA and CDR2 is YSYEKL. The length of the CDR3 is 15 residues. V shed 4 bases and J shed 5 bases, with 18 bases lying between them. DNA of the CDR3: TGCGCCAGCAGCCGACCACAGGGAGTCAACAACGAGCAGTACTTC. This codes for CASSRPQGVNNEQYF.

The chain recombines TRBV28 with TRBJ1-4; D may be TRBD1 (6 bases). The V and J ends lost 5 bases and 5 bases respectively, with 9 bases between them. Germline V gives CDR1 MDHEN, CDR2 SYDVKM. The length of the CDR3 is 13 residues. This chain's CDR3 is CASSRTENEKLFF. The CDR3 region has the DNA TGTGCCAGCAGTAGGACAGAGAATGAAAAACTGTTTTTT.

The chain uses TRBV6-5 and TRBJ2-1; 8 bases agree with TRBD1. The CDR3 has 15 residues. V lost 8 bases, J lost 9 bases, and 15 bases stayed unmatched. Germline V gives CDR1 MNHEY, CDR2 SVGAGI. CDR3 DNA sequence: TGTGCCAGCGGTACGATTAACAGGGGGTTCTCTGAGCAGTTCTTC. Amino acid sequence: CASGTINRGFSEQFF.

The gene calls are TRBV7-6 and TRBJ2-4; maybe TRBD2 (5 bases). CDR1 is SGHVS and CDR2 is FNYEAQ in the germline V gene. The CDR3 length is 16 residues. V was cut by 1 base and J by 5 bases, with 15 bases left in between. This chain's CDR3 is CASSLDGGAAQNIQYF. CDR3 sequence (DNA): TGTGCCAGCAGCTTAGATGGAGGAGCAGCTCAAAACATTCAGTACTTC.

The chain carries TRBV29-1 and TRBJ1-3, with a weak D call TRBD1 (6 bases). CDR1 and CDR2 from the germline V gene are SQVTM and ANQGSEA. This CDR3 is built from 13 residues. With 3 bases removed from V and 4 bases from J, the gap between germline ends came to 10 bases. In nucleotides, the CDR3 is TGCAGCGTTGAGGGGGGGGCGGGAAACACCATATATTTT. Its translation: CSVEGGAGNTIYF.

The V gene is TRBV11-2, the J gene TRBJ1-1, with D possibly being TRBD1 (5 bases). V was shortened by 4 bases and J by 5 bases, with 17 bases between the two germline ends. This CDR3 has 15 residues. In germline, CDR1 is SGHAT, CDR2 FQNNGV. CDR3 region: CASSSSAGRGTEAFF. CDR3 coding DNA: TGTGCCAGCAGCTCCTCGGCGGGGAGGGGAACTGAAGCTTTCTTT.

The chain carries TRBV28 and TRBJ2-3; TRBD2 matches at 14 bases. Germline V CDR1 and CDR2: MDHEN, SYDVKM. V lost 2 bases and J lost 11; bases outside the gene matches: 6. This CDR3 is built from 15 residues. The CDR3 region is CASSLQTSGRARQYF. For the CDR3, the DNA is TGTGCCAGCAGTTTACAGACTAGCGGGAGGGCCCGGCAGTATTTT.

The chain couples TRBV19 to TRBJ2-1; D might be TRBD2 (5 bases). V lost 3 bases and J lost 3, with 15 bases in between. This CDR3 region has 16 residues. Germline CDR1 reads LNHDA; CDR2 reads SQIVND (reference sequence). The CDR3 bases are TGTGCCAGTAGTATTACGTTCGGGAAGATCTACAATGAGCAGTTCTTC. It yields the protein CASSITFGKIYNEQFF.

V is TRBV3-1 (or the pseudogene TRBV3-2) and J is TRBJ1-3, with 8 nucleotides matching TRBD1. The V gene's germline CDR1 is LGHDT and CDR2 YNNKEL (reference sequence). This CDR3 is built from 15 residues. V lost 5 bases, J lost 4 bases, and 7 bases stayed unmatched. CDR3 region: CASSFRTGTGNTIYF. CDR3 nucleotides: TGTGCCAGCAGCTTTAGGACAGGGACGGGAAACACCATATATTTT.

The V gene is TRBV19, the J gene TRBJ2-2; TRBD2 matches at 7 bases. V dropped 5 bases and J dropped 4; count of bases not matched to a gene: 4. This CDR3 is 14 amino acids long. From germline, CDR1 is LNHDA and CDR2 SQIVND (reference sequence). DNA for the CDR3: TGTGCCAGTAGTCGGCGGGAGTTCACCGGGGAGCTGTTTTTT. It yields the protein CASSRREFTGELFF. The full variable domain, its missing parts supplied by reference TRBV19 and TRBJ2-2, is DGGITQSPKYLFRKEGQNVTLSCEQNLNHDAMYWYRQDPGQGLRLIYYSQIVNDFQKGDIAEGYSVSREKKESFPLTVTSAQKNPTAFYLCASSRREFTGELFFGEGSRLTVL.

This chain uses TRBV7-2 with TRBJ2-1; 13 bases fit TRBD2. Germline CDR1 is SGHTA and CDR2 is FQGNSA. V gave up 5 bases and J gave up 10 bases; unmatched junction bases: 11. This CDR3 spans 16 amino acids. As DNA, the CDR3 is TGTGCCAGCAGCCCCTCTGTGACTAGCGGGAGGTGGGAGCAGTTCTTC. This gives the protein CASSPSVTSGRWEQFF.

This sequence joins TRBV6-5 and TRBJ1-2; a possible D gene is TRBD1 (6 bases). Germline CDR1 and CDR2: MNHEY and SVGAGI. The CDR3 totals 14 residues. With 8 bases removed from V and 4 bases from J, the gap between germline ends came to 17 bases. The CDR3 sequence: CASAPMGTPYGYTF. CDR3 sequence (DNA): TGTGCCAGCGCCCCTATGGGGACACCCTATGGCTACACCTTC.

This chain uses TRBV21-1 with TRBJ1-1. TRBV21-1 is listed as a pseudogene. The CDR3 totals 14 residues. The CDR3 protein is CASSKAEVNTEAFF. As DNA, the CDR3 is TGTGCCAGCAGCAAGGCGGAGGTCAACACTGAAGCTTTCTTT.

The chain employs TRBV7-2 and TRBJ2-2; D perhaps matches TRBD2 (5 bases). The length of the CDR3 is 13 residues. Germline V gene lookup returns CDR1 SGHTA and CDR2 FQGNSA. Trimming stripped 3 bases from V and 8 bases from J, with 10 bases between. DNA for the CDR3: TGTGCCAGCAGCTTTGACCCGGGAGGGGAGCTGTTTTTT. It encodes CASSFDPGGELFF.

V and J are TRBV9 and TRBJ2-5; 10 bases are shared with TRBD1. The germline V gene encodes CDR1 SGDLS and CDR2 YYNGEE. The junction had 8 bases not matched to a gene; V was cut back by 4 bases and J by 5 bases. This CDR3 has 15 residues. The CDR3 nucleotides are TGTGCCAGCAGCCTTCCGGGACAGGGGTCGGAGACCCAGTACTTC. Its translation is CASSLPGQGSETQYF. Variable domain in full (rest from reference TRBV9 and TRBJ2-5): DSGVTQTPKHLITATGQRVTLRCSPRSGDLSVYWYQQSLDQGLQFLIQYYNGEERAKGNILERFSAQQFPDLHSELNLSSLELGDSALYFCASSLPGQGSETQYFGPGTRLLVL.

CDR3 amino acids: CASSQGSGTDTQYF. CDR3 nucleotide sequence: TGCGCCAGCAGCCAGGGTAGCGGCACAGATACGCAGTATTTT. This chain connects TRBV4-1 to TRBJ2-3; D may be TRBD2 (5 bases). Germline V CDR1 and CDR2: MGHRA, YSYEKL. There are 14 residues in the CDR3. The V gene lost 3 bases and the J gene lost 1 base, with 8 bases spanning the gap.

The genes are TRBV6-2 or TRBV6-3 and TRBJ2-1; TRBD1 matches at 7 bases. CDR3 size: 15 residues. The ends lost 4 bases at V and 5 bases at J; junction bases unmatched: 8. Germline CDR1 MNHEY, CDR2 SVGEGT. The CDR3 is CASSFADRAHNEQFF. The CDR3 nucleotides are TGTGCCAGCAGTTTCGCCGACAGGGCTCACAATGAGCAGTTCTTC.

There are a few counts of this clone. The rearrangement joins TRBV7-6 to TRBJ2-7, with TRBD2 matching over 7 bases. Germline values: CDR1 SGHVS, CDR2 FNYEAQ. The CDR3 contains 14 residues. The V segment lost 1 base and the J segment 7 bases; nucleotides outside the gene matches: 7. The CDR3 DNA reads TGTGCCAGCAGCTTAGGGACTAGTCTGCAGGAGCAGTACTTC. This gives the protein CASSLGTSLQEQYF.

The chain combines TRBV19 with TRBJ2-1; a possible D gene is TRBD2 (5 bases). V was clipped by 0 bases and J by 10 bases, with 10 bases between them. The length of the CDR3 is 13 residues. Germline V gives CDR1 LNHDA, CDR2 SQIVND (reference sequence). CDR3 nucleotides: TGTGCCAGTAGTATAGATTTTCTAGCCGAGCAGTTCTTC. Translated: CASSIDFLAEQFF.

The CDR3 loop is CAISGTGAGYGYTF. The CDR3 nucleotides read TGTGCCATCAGTGGGACAGGGGCCGGCTATGGCTACACCTTC. The J gene is TRBJ1-2, the V gene TRBV10-3; 9 bases are a match to TRBD1. V shed 4 bases and J 4 bases; nucleotides not matched to a gene: 4. The CDR3 has 14 amino acids. CDR1 and CDR2 (germline): ENHRY, SYGVKD.